This TCR beta chain stems from a study of T cell clones after liver transplantation. Study-wide context: Liver transplant recipients had immunosuppression withdrawal attempted within 2 years.

The study's findings and limits: Migration into the graft, not deletion, may explain lost graft donor-reactive T cells. Small, mixed patient groups and varying post-transplant times limit these conclusions.

CDR1 and CDR2 (germline): SEHNR, FQNEAQ (reference sequence). The CDR3 runs to 13 residues. The V end lost 4 bases, the J end lost 4 bases, and 8 bases lay between the germline ends. In the case of this clone: What it binds is unknown.

Sequenced by immunoSEQ multiplex PCR; TCRdb stores in-frame clones only, minus some. The repertoire consists of 53,000 or so clones, with around 84% occurring once and the leading ten covering around 8.5%. This chain uses TRBV7-9 with TRBJ1-3; D is unresolved. The TCR was taken from a human donor who received a liver transplant. Sequencing was performed on CD4+ T cells from blood, taken before liver transplant. CDR3 DNA: TGTGCCAGCAGCTCGTATTCCGGAAACACCATATATTTT. Translated: CASSSYSGNTIYF.